Below, 22 T cell receptor beta chains from the same sample are listed, as sequenced in a study of PD-1 blockade in classical Hodgkin lymphoma (dated by TCRdb to the early 2020s). Libraries were prepared through the immunoSEQ multiplex PCR assay. TCRdb limited this immuneACCESS table to in-frame rearrangements with V and J called. A share of clones is missing; checked studies link under half to unresolved V genes, and the rest is unexplained. Counted in this sample were about 22,000 clones; around 74% of them appeared once. Of the sample, around 1.2% is held by the ten largest clones. The sample's time point, from its label and the paper: cycle 4 day 1 (C4D1), after more than five weeks of nivolumab. Every trial patient had relapsed following autologous stem cell transplantation, and prior brentuximab vedotin exposure was what differed among cohorts A, B and C. Magnetic negative selection with a Miltenyi CD4+ T cell isolation kit was used to purify CD4+ T cells from thawed PBMCs.

Sequencing was performed on CD4+ T cells from blood, taken before the fourth cycle of nivolumab. The origin of the receptors is a human donor with classical Hodgkin lymphoma.

The chain employs TRBV7-2 and TRBJ2-5; D remains unclear. Germline V gene data show CDR1 as SGHTA and CDR2 as FQGNSA. V was shortened by 2 bases and J by 4 bases, with 8 bases between the two germline ends. The CDR3 is 13 residues long. CDR3: CASSLMGGETQYF. Here the CDR3 DNA reads TGTGCCAGCAGCTTAATGGGTGGAGAGACCCAGTACTTC. Together with reference TRBV7-2 and TRBJ2-5, the CDR3 gives the full variable domain: GAGVSQSPSNKVTEKGKDVELRCDPISGHTALYWYRQSLGQGLEFLIYFQGNSAPDKSGLPSDRFSAERTGGSVSTLTIQRTQQEDSAVYLCASSLMGGETQYFGPGTRLLVL.

The chain employs TRBV5-1 and TRBJ1-4, with D unclear. The CDR3 consists of 15 residues. Trimming removed 4 bases at V and 3 bases at J, with 13 bases between. Germline CDR1 reads SGHRS; CDR2 reads YFSETQ. The CDR3: CASSGGDRANEKLFF. The CDR3 DNA follows: TGCGCCAGCAGCGGCGGGGATCGGGCTAATGAAAAACTGTTTTTT.

In DNA form, the CDR3 reads TGTGCCAGCAGCGCCTCCCCCGGACAAGCCACAGATACGCAGTATTTT. Protein sequence: CASSASPGQATDTQYF. The rearrangement links TRBV9 to TRBJ2-3; TRBD1 might be the D (5 bases). V shed 3 bases and J shed 2 bases, with 16 bases lying between them. The CDR3 loop spans 16 amino acids. In germline, CDR1 is SGDLS, CDR2 YYNGEE.

The chain links TRBV4-3 to TRBJ1-6; a weak D match, TRBD1 (5 bases). This CDR3 region has 18 residues. Germline CDR1 LGHNA, CDR2 YSLEER. Trimming removed 6 bases from V and 0 bases from J, with 18 bases in between. CDR3 protein: CASRHSGAGSSYNSPLHF. The CDR3 DNA sequence: TGCGCCAGCAGACACTCTGGGGCAGGGAGCTCCTATAATTCACCCCTCCACTTT.

V and J are TRBV7-9 and TRBJ1-6; D is unclear. The germline CDR1 and CDR2 sequences are SEHNR and FQNEAQ (reference sequence). V was shortened by 4 bases and J by 6 bases, with 7 bases between the two germline ends. CDR3 length: 13 residues. In DNA form, the CDR3 reads TGTGCCAGCAGCTCTCAATCTAATTCACCCCTCCACTTT. Amino acids: CASSSQSNSPLHF.

The V call is TRBV2, the J call TRBJ1-2, with TRBD1 matching over 10 bases. The junction had 12 bases not matched to a gene; V was cut back by 6 bases and J by 14 bases. Germline CDR1 is SNHLY and CDR2 is FYNNEI. This CDR3 has 13 amino acids. This chain's CDR3 is CASRAGTGERSTF. The CDR3 DNA reads as TGTGCCAGCAGGGCGGGGACAGGGGAGCGATCTACCTTC.

The rearrangement joins TRBV4-1 to TRBJ1-2; D is uncertain. This CDR3 has 16 amino acids. Trimming took off 0 bases at V and 0 bases at J, with 11 bases between the two ends. CDR1 is MGHRA, CDR2 YSYEKL, per germline. DNA of the CDR3: TGCGCCAGCAGCCAAGATTCTACCAGTGCTAACTATGGCTACACCTTC. Amino acid sequence: CASSQDSTSANYGYTF.

This clone is a singleton in its sample. The chain joins TRBV5-1 to TRBJ1-2; 10 bases align to TRBD1. The CDR3 extends over 14 amino acids. The trim removed 4 bases at V and 5 bases at J, leaving 5 bases unmatched. The germline gives CDR1 SGHRS, CDR2 YFSETQ. The CDR3 loop is CASSGQGVTYGYTF. The CDR3 nucleotides are TGCGCCAGCAGCGGACAGGGGGTGACATATGGCTACACCTTC.

The sample holds a few counts of this clone. The V gene is TRBV6-5, the J gene TRBJ1-2; D might be TRBD1 (6 bases). The ends were cut back, 6 bases at V and 2 bases at J, with 16 bases in the middle. The CDR3 loop spans 15 amino acids. Germline V gives CDR1 MNHEY, CDR2 SVGAGI. The CDR3 loop reads CASRTTRGTNYGYTF. The CDR3, as DNA: TGTGCCAGCAGAACAACTCGCGGGACAAACTATGGCTACACCTTC.

The chain links TRBV7-2 to TRBJ1-1; D is unclear. This CDR3 has 13 residues. Looked up from germline, CDR1 is SGHTA and CDR2 is FQGNSA. The germline V and J ends were trimmed by 0 bases and 4 bases, with 6 bases remaining between them. The CDR3 DNA sequence: TGTGCCAGCAGCTTAGCCCGGTTCACTGAAGCTTTCTTT. Translated: CASSLARFTEAFF. Filled out from reference TRBV7-2 and TRBJ1-1, the complete variable domain reads GAGVSQSPSNKVTEKGKDVELRCDPISGHTALYWYRQSLGQGLEFLIYFQGNSAPDKSGLPSDRFSAERTGGSVSTLTIQRTQQEDSAVYLCASSLARFTEAFFGQGTRLTVV.

This clone came up a few times. J is TRBJ2-3 and V is TRBV9; D might be TRBD1 or TRBD2, each matching 5 bases. Per germline, CDR1 SGDLS and CDR2 YYNGEE. Trimming pared 2 bases from V and 0 bases from J, leaving 10 bases between. The CDR3 loop spans 15 amino acids. The CDR3 DNA is TGTGCCAGCAGCGTCGGGACGATTAGCACAGATACGCAGTATTTT. It yields the protein CASSVGTISTDTQYF.

This clone was detected once. This chain uses TRBV7-2 with TRBJ2-3; 8 bases map to TRBD2. In germline, CDR1 is SGHTA, CDR2 FQGNSA. The CDR3 is 13 residues long. V shed 2 bases, J shed 11 bases, and the junction held 6 bases outside the gene matches. In DNA form, the CDR3 reads TGTGCCAGCAGCTTACGGGGGGGCGGAAAGCAGTATTTT. Its protein product is CASSLRGGGKQYF.

The V and J genes are TRBV19 and TRBJ2-5; TRBD1 agrees at 8 bases. Germline V CDR1 and CDR2: LNHDA, SQIVND (reference sequence). V dropped 7 bases and J dropped 6; count of bases not matched to a gene: 10. There are 14 residues in the CDR3. The CDR3 spells CASNPGGARKTQYF. The CDR3 DNA is TGTGCCAGTAACCCAGGGGGCGCGAGGAAGACCCAGTACTTC.

The J gene is TRBJ2-7, the V gene TRBV6-5; 9 positions agree with TRBD2. Unmatched junction bases numbered 9, after V lost 6 bases and J lost 3 bases. Germline CDR1 is MNHEY and CDR2 is SVGAGI. The CDR3 sequence is 15 residues long. The chain's CDR3 is CASRSGGLGLYEQYF. The CDR3 DNA follows: TGTGCCAGCAGGAGCGGGGGGCTCGGTCTCTACGAGCAGTACTTC.

The chain combines TRBV12-5 with TRBJ2-6, with D uncertain. The ends were cut back, 4 bases at V and 6 bases at J, with 10 bases in the middle. The CDR3 is made up of 14 amino acids. Germline V gives CDR1 LGHNT, CDR2 FRNRAP. The CDR3 nucleotides are TGTGCTAGTGGTTCCGGCAACGTGGCCAACGTCCTGACTTTC. It translates to CASGSGNVANVLTF.

The V gene is TRBV16, the J gene TRBJ1-6, with 8 nucleotides matching TRBD1. Per germline, CDR1 KGHSY and CDR2 FQNENV. The J segment lost 2 bases and the V segment lost 5 bases, leaving 5 bases of the junction unmatched. This CDR3 is 16 amino acids long. In DNA form, the CDR3 reads TGTGCCAGCAGCGTAAAACAGGGGGCCTATAATTCACCCCTCCACTTT. The encoded protein is CASSVKQGAYNSPLHF.

The chain has TRBV10-3 and TRBJ2-3; 11 bases map to TRBD2. With 4 bases clipped from V and 5 bases from J, the junction kept 5 bases outside the gene matches. Germline values: CDR1 ENHRY, CDR2 SYGVKD. This CDR3 contains 15 residues. CDR3 in DNA: TGTGCCATCAGTGGTAGCGGGGGGGCAGGAGATACGCAGTATTTT. Amino acid sequence: CAISGSGGAGDTQYF.

The gene calls are TRBV2 and TRBJ1-2, with unresolved D. In germline, CDR1 is SNHLY, CDR2 FYNNEI. CDR3 size: 16 residues. V gave up 5 bases and J gave up 2 bases, with 18 bases separating them. In nucleotides, the CDR3 is TGTGCCAGCAGTCAGAATAATAGGTTTTCAAACTATGGCTACACCTTC. Translated, it gives CASSQNNRFSNYGYTF.

The chain couples TRBV7-2 to TRBJ2-3, with a tentative D call TRBD2 (7 bases). In germline, CDR1 is SGHTA, CDR2 FQGNSA. The CDR3 length is 17 residues. V lost 5 bases and J lost 4, with 22 bases in between. The CDR3: CASSPVGTGGPADTQYF. The CDR3 DNA is TGTGCCAGCAGCCCCGTTGGGACCGGGGGGCCCGCAGATACGCAGTATTTT.

This chain joins TRBV4-1 and TRBJ2-1; D gene ambiguous. The germline V gene has CDR1 MGHRA and CDR2 YSYEKL. Trimming removed 0 bases at V and 12 bases at J, with 12 bases between. The CDR3 length is 13 residues. The DNA for the CDR3 is TGCGCCAGCAGCCAAGATCTCAGGCAGATGCAGTTCTTC. Its translation is CASSQDLRQMQFF.

The CDR3 DNA reads TGTGCCAGCAGCAGAAGACAGGGAGACACTGAAGCTTTCTTT. Its translation: CASSRRQGDTEAFF. V and J are TRBV9 and TRBJ1-1; 7 nucleotides align to TRBD1. Germline CDR1 and CDR2: SGDLS and YYNGEE. With 4 bases clipped from V and 3 bases from J, the junction kept 6 bases outside the gene matches. CDR3 length: 14 amino acids.

This CDR3 reads CASSSWTGEETQYF. The CDR3, as DNA: TGTGCCAGCAGCTCCTGGACGGGGGAAGAGACCCAGTACTTC. This chain uses TRBV11-1 with TRBJ2-5, with D possibly being TRBD2 (6 bases). The length of the CDR3 is 14 residues. Looked up from germline, CDR1 is SGHAT and CDR2 is FQDESV (reference sequence). With 4 bases removed from V and 3 bases from J, the gap between germline ends came to 12 bases.